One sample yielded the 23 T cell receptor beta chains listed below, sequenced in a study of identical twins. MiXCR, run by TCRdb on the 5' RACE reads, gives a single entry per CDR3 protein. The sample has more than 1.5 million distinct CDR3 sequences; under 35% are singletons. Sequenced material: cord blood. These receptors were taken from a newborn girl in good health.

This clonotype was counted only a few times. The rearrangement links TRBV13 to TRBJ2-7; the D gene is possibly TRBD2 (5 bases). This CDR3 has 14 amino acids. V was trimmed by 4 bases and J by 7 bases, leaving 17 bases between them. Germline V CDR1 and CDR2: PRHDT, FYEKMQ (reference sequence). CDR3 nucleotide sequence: TGTGCCAGCAGCTCCAGCGAGGGCCTCTTTGAGCAGTACTTC. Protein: CASSSSEGLFEQYF. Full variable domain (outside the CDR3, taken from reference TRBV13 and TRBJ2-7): AAGVIQSPRHLIKEKRETATLKCYPIPRHDTVYWYQQGPGQDPQFLISFYEKMQSDKGSIPDRFSAQQFSDYHSELNMSSLELGDSALYFCASSSSEGLFEQYFGPGTRLTVT.

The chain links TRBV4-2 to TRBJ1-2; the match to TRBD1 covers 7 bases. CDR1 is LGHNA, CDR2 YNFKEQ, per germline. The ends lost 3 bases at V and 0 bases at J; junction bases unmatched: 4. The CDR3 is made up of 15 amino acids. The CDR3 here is CASSQYDRANYGYTF. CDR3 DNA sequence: TGTGCCAGCAGCCAGTACGACAGGGCTAACTATGGCTACACCTTC.

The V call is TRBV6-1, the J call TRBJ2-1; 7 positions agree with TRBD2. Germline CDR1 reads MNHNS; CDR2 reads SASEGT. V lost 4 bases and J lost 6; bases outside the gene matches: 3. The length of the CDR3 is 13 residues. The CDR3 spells CASSVERGNEQFF. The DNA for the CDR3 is TGTGCCAGCAGTGTCGAGCGGGGCAATGAGCAGTTCTTC.

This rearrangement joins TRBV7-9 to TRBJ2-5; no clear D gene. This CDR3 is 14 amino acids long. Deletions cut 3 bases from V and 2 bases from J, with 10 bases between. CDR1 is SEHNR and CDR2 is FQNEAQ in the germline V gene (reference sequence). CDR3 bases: TGTGCCAGCAGCTTCAGGTATTCTCAAGAGACCCAGTACTTC. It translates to CASSFRYSQETQYF.

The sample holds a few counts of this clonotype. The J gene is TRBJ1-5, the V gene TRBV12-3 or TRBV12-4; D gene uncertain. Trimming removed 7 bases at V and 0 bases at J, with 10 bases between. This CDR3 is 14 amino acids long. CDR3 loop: CASTLDVSNQPQHF. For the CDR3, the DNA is TGTGCCAGCACCCTGGACGTTAGCAATCAGCCCCAGCATTTT.

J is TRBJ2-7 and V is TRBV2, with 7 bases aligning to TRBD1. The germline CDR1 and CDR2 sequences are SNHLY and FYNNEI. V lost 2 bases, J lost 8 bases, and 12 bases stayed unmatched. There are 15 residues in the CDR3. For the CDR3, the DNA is TGTGCCAGCAGTGAATCCCGGACAGGACCCTCCCAGCAGTACTTC. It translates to CASSESRTGPSQQYF. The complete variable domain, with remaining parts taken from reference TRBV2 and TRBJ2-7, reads EPEVTQTPSHQVTQMGQEVILRCVPISNHLYFYWYRQILGQKVEFLVSFYNNEISEKSEIFDDQFSVERPDGSNFTLKIRSTKLEDSAMYFCASSESRTGPSQQYFGPGTRLTVT.

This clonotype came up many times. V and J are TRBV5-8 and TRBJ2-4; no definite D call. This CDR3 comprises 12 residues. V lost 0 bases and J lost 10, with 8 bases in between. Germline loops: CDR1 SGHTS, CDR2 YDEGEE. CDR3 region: CASSLARIIQYF. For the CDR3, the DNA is TGTGCCAGCAGCTTGGCACGGATAATTCAGTACTTC.

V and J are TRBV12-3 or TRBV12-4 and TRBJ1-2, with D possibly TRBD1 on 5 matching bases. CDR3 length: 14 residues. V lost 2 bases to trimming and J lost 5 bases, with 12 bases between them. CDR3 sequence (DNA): TGTGCCAGCAGTTTACATCAGGGCAGATATGGCTACACCTTC. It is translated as CASSLHQGRYGYTF.

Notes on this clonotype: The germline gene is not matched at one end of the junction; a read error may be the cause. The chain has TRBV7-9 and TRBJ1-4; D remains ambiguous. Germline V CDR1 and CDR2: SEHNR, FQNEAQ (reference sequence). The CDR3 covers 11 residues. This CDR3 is CSSSSEEKLFF. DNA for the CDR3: TGTTCCAGCAGCTCCGAAGAAAAACTGTTTTTT.

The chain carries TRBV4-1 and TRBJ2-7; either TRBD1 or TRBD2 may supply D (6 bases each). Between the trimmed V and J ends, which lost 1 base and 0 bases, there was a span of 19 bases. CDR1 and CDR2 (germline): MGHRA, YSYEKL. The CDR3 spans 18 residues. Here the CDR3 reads CASSQALGASVPSYEQYF. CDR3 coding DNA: TGCGCCAGCAGCCAAGCCCTGGGGGCTAGCGTCCCCTCCTACGAGCAGTACTTC.

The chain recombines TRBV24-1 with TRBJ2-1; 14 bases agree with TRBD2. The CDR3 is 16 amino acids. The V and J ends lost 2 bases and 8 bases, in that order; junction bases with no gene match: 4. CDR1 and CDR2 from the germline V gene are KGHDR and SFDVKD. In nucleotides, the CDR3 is TGTGCCACCAGTGATTGGGGACTAGCGGGAGTGGATGAGCAGTTCTTC. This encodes CATSDWGLAGVDEQFF.

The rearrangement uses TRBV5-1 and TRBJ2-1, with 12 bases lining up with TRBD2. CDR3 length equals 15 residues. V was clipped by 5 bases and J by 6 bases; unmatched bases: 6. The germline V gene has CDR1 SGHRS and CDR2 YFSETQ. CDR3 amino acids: CASRSSGGALNEQFF. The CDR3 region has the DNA TGCGCCAGCAGGTCTAGCGGGGGGGCCCTCAATGAGCAGTTCTTC.

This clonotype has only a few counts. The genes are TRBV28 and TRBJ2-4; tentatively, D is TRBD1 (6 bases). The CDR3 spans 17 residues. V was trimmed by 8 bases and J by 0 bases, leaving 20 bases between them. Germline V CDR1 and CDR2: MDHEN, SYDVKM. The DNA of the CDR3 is TGTGCCAGCGCCCCCCAACAGGGAAGTATAGCCAAAAACATTCAGTACTTC. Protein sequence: CASAPQQGSIAKNIQYF.

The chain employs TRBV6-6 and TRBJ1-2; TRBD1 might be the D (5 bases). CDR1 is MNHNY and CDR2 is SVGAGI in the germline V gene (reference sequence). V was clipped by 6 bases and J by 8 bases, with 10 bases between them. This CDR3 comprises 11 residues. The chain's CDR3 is CASRQVEGYTF. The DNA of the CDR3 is TGTGCCAGCAGACAGGTGGAAGGCTACACCTTC.

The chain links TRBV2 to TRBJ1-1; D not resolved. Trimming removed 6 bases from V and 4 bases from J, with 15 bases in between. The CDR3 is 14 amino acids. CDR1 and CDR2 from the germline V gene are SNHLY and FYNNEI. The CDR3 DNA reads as TGTGCCAGCAGCCCGGAGGGTTTAGGCACTGAAGCTTTCTTT. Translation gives CASSPEGLGTEAFF. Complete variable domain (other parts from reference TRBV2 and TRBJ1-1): EPEVTQTPSHQVTQMGQEVILRCVPISNHLYFYWYRQILGQKVEFLVSFYNNEISEKSEIFDDQFSVERPDGSNFTLKIRSTKLEDSAMYFCASSPEGLGTEAFFGQGTRLTVV.

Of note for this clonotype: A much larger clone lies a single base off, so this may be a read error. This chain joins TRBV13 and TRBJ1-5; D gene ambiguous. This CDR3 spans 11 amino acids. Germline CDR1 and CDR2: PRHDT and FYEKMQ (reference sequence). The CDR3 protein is CSSLPHQPQHF. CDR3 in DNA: TGTTCCAGCCTGCCTCATCAGCCCCAGCATTTT.

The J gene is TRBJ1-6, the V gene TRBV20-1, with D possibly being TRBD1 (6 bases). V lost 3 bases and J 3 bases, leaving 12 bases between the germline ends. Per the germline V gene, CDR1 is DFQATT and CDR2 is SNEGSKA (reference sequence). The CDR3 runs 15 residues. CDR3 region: CSASAQGSYNSPLHF. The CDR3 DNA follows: TGCAGTGCTAGCGCCCAGGGGAGCTATAATTCACCCCTCCACTTT.

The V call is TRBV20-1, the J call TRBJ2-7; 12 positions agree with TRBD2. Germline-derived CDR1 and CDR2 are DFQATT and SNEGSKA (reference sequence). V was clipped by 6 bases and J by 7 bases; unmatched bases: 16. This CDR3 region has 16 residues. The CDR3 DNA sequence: TGCAGTGCGACAGTTCCTAGCGGGAGGGAGTACAATGAGCAGTACTTC. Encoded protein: CSATVPSGREYNEQYF.

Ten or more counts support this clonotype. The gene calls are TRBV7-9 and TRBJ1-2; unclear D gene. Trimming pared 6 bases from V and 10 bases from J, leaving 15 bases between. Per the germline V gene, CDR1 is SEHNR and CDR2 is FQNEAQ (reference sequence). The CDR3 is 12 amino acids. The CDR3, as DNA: TGTGCCAGCAGTGATGACCTATCCCCCTACACCTTC. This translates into CASSDDLSPYTF.

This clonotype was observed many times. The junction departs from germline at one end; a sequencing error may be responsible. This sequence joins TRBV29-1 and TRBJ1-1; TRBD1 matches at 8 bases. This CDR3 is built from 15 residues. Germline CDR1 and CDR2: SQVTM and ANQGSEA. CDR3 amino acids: CSLEGQGPKNTEAFF. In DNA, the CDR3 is TGCAGCCTTGAAGGACAGGGACCGAAGAACACTGAAGCTTTCTTT.

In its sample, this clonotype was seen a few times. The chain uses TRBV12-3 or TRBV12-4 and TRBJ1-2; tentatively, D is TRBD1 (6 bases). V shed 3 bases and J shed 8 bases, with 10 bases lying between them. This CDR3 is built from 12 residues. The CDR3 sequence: CASSFGQKGYTF. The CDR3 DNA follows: TGTGCCAGCAGTTTTGGACAGAAGGGCTACACCTTC.

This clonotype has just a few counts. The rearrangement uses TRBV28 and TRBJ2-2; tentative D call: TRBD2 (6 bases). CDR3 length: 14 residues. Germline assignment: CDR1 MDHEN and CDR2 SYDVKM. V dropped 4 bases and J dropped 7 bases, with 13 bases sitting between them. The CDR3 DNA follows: TGTGCCAGCAGTTCCCCTGGAGGGCGCGGGGAGCTGTTTTTT. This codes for CASSSPGGRGELFF.

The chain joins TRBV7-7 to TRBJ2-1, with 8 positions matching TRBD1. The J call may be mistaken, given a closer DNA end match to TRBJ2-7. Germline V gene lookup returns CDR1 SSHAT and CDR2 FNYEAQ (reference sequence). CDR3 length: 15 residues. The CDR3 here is CASSHGQGAYNEQYF. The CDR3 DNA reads TGTGCCAGCAGCCACGGACAGGGCGCCTACAATGAGCAGTACTTC.